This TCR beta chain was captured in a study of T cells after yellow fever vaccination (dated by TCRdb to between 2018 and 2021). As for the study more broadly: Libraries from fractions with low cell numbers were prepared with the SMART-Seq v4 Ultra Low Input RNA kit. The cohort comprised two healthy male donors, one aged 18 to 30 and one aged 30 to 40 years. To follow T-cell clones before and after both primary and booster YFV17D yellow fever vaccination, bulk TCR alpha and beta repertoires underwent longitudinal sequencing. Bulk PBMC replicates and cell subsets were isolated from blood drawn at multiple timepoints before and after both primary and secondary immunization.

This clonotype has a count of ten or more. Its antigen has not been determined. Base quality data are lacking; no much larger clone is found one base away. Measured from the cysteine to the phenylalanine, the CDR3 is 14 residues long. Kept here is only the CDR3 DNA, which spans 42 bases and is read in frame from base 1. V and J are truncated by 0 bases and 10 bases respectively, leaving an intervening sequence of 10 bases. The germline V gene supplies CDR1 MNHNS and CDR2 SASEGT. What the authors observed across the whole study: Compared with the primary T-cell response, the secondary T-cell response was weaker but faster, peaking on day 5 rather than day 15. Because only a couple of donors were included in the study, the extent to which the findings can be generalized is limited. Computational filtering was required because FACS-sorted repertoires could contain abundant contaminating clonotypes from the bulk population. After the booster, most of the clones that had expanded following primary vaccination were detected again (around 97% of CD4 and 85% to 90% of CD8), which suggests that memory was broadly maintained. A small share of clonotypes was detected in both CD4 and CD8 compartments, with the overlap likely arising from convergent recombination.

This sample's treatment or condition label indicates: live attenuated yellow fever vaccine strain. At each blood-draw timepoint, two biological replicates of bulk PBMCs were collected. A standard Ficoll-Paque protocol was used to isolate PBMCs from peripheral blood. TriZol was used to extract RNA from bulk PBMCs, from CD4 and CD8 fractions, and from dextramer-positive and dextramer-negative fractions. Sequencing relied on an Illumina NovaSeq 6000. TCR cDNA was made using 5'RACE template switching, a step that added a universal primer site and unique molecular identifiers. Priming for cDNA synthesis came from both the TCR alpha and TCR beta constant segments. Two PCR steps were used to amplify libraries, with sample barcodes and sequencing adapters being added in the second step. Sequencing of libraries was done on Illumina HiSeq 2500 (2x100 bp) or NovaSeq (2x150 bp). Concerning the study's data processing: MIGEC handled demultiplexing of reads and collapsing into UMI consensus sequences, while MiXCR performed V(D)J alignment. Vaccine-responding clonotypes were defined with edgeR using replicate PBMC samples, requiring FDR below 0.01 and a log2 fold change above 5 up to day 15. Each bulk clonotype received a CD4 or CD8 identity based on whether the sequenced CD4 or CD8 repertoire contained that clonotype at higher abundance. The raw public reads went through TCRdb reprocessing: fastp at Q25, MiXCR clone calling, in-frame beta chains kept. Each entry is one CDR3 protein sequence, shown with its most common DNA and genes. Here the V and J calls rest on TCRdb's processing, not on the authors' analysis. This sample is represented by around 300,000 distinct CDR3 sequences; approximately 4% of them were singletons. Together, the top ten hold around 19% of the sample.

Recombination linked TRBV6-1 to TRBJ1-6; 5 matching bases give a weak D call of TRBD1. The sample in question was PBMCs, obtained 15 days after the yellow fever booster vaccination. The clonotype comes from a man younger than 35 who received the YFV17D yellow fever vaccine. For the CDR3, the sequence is CASSEAGWGSPLHF. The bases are TGTGCCAGCAGTGAAGCAGGGTGGGGGTCACCCCTCCACTTT.